This T cell receptor beta chain is from a study of T cell responses to AZD1222 COVID-19 vaccine. Study results and caveats: The sample set comprised mostly white British donors with more females, and clonal diversity was possibly underestimated. Spike as a whole was targeted by vaccine-associated CD4 TCRs, dominant at 160-218 and 743-854. Epitopes outside B.1.351 and B.1.1.7 mutated regions reportedly drew nearly half of spike TCRs.

The CDR3 is made up of 15 amino acids. Deletions cut 1 base from V and 1 base from J, with 10 bases between. Germline V gene lookup returns CDR1 LNHDA and CDR2 SQIVND (reference sequence). As for this clone: As yet, its antigen is unknown.

The assay was immunoSEQ multiplex PCR, and TCRdb's table has in-frame clones only and misses some. The sample lists some 100,000 clones, about 91% seen once, with 7.5% in the top ten. The specimen was peripheral blood, collected on day 0 of AZD1222 vaccination. This TCR came from an adult in good health. This chain uses TRBV19 with TRBJ1-1; D is undetermined. The CDR3 sequence is CASSIGPTANTEAFF. The CDR3 DNA reads TGTGCCAGTAGTATAGGCCCTACAGCGAACACTGAAGCTTTCTTT.